This T cell receptor beta chain emerged from a study of cytomegalovirus exposure and HLA in healthy donors. With 1 base clipped from V and 3 bases from J, the junction kept 12 bases outside the gene matches. Germline V CDR1 and CDR2: SGHAT, FQNNGV. The CDR3 has 17 amino acids. A multiplex PCR was run with 60 Vbeta primers and 13 Jbeta primers. Method: immunoSEQ multiplex PCR; TCRdb's copy keeps in-frame clones and lacks some. There are some 150,000 clones in the sample; about three quarters occur only once, and about 4% lies in the top ten. The V and J genes are TRBV11-2 and TRBJ2-7, with 7 bases matching TRBD2. The sequenced sample consisted of PBMCs. The clonotype comes from a male donor in good health and CMV-seronegative. The CDR3, as DNA: TGTGCCAGCAGCTTAGTGGGGGGGTGGGGAACCAACTACGAGCAGTACTTC. It is translated as CASSLVGGWGTNYEQYF.